The 10 T cell receptor beta chains reported below all come from one sample, sequenced in a study of tumor and adjacent non-tumor tissue in lung cancer. A modified ARM-PCR protocol with three rounds of nested PCR amplified TCRbeta. A single record per CDR3 protein comes from TCRdb applying MiXCR to the multiplex PCR reads. The table lists about 200,000 distinct CDR3 sequences, 71% of them singletons, with almost 25% in the top ten. RNA was extracted from bulk tissue without any cell sorting. Source material: lung tumor tissue. These receptors originate from a man aged 55 to 70 with non-small cell lung cancer.

Of note for this clonotype: A junction end diverges from the germline sequence, so it may reflect a read error. This chain uses TRBV30 with TRBJ2-3; no clear D. Germline CDR1 reads GTSNPN; CDR2 reads SVGIG (reference sequence). This CDR3 region has 14 residues. DNA of the CDR3: TGTGCCTGGAGTGTTTTGGTAGCCACAGACACGCAGTATTTT. It yields the protein CAWSVLVATDTQYF.

The chain is built from TRBV29-1 and TRBJ1-1; 7 bases align to TRBD1. Germline loops: CDR1 SQVTM, CDR2 ANQGSEA. V was clipped by 7 bases and J by 7 bases; unmatched bases: 9. This CDR3 has 12 residues. The CDR3 bases are TGCAGCGGGACAGGTCTGAGCGTTGAAGCTTTCTTT. Protein: CSGTGLSVEAFF.

The table lists this clonotype with many counts. The chain combines TRBV11-3 with TRBJ1-1; D remains unclear. The V end lost 8 bases, the J end lost 1 base, and 14 bases lay between the germline ends. The germline V gene has CDR1 SGHNT and CDR2 YENEEA. This CDR3 comprises 14 residues. The CDR3 reads CASRLSGPNTEAFF. The CDR3 coding sequence is TGTGCCAGCCGACTGAGTGGCCCGAACACTGAAGCTTTCTTT.

The chain uses TRBV7-9 and TRBJ1-2; D might be TRBD1 (6 bases). The V gene's germline CDR1 is SEHNR and CDR2 FQNEAQ (reference sequence). V was pared by 2 bases and J by 7 bases, with 17 bases between. This CDR3 comprises 15 residues. The chain's CDR3 is CASSLSWTVGFGYTF. As DNA, the CDR3 is TGTGCCAGCAGCTTATCTTGGACAGTAGGCTTTGGCTACACCTTC.

V and J are TRBV20-1 and TRBJ1-6; no firm D call. CDR3 size: 14 residues. From germline, CDR1 is DFQATT and CDR2 SNEGSKA (reference sequence). Trimming removed 7 bases from V and 6 bases from J, with 16 bases in between. The CDR3 nucleotides read TGCAGTGTTATAGATATCGGCCCTAATTCACCCCTCCACTTT. Protein: CSVIDIGPNSPLHF.

The chain is built from TRBV7-9 and TRBJ2-7; D unresolved. CDR1 and CDR2 (germline): SEHNR, FQNEAQ (reference sequence). This CDR3 is built from 11 residues. V was shortened by 7 bases and J by 4 bases, with 8 bases between the two germline ends. CDR3 sequence: CASKGLYEQYF. The CDR3, as DNA: TGTGCCAGCAAGGGTTTGTACGAGCAGTACTTC.

This clonotype was detected ten times or more. The V and J genes are TRBV20-1 and TRBJ1-3; D might be TRBD1 (5 bases). The germline V and J ends were trimmed by 1 base and 8 bases, with 12 bases remaining between them. This CDR3 region has 13 residues. Germline V lookup: CDR1 DFQATT, CDR2 SNEGSKA (reference sequence). DNA for the CDR3: TGCAGTGCTAGAGTCAGGGTTTGGGACACCATATATTTT. Translated, it gives CSARVRVWDTIYF.

Of note for this clonotype: Germline and junction disagree at one end, which may indicate a read error. The chain is built from TRBV11-2 and TRBJ2-1; D is unresolved. Germline-derived CDR1 and CDR2 are SGHAT and FQNNGV. The CDR3 is 13 amino acids. In DNA, the CDR3 is TGTGCCAGGAGCTCCGCATTTCACAATGAGCAGTTCTTC. This encodes CARSSAFHNEQFF.

On this clonotype: One base away lies a much larger clone, so this may be a sequencing read error. The chain uses TRBV29-1 and TRBJ1-5; D not resolved. The CDR3 consists of 12 residues. Trimming removed 7 bases at V and 7 bases at J, with 14 bases between. Germline-derived CDR1 and CDR2 are SQVTM and ANQGSEA. CDR3 sequence reads: CSAPGFKQPQHF. The CDR3, as DNA: TGCAGCGCCCCGGGCTTCAAACAGCCCCAGCATTTT.

Notes on this clonotype: The CDR3 end shows no conserved phenylalanine or tryptophan, and so a read error is likely. The V gene is TRBV20-1, the J gene TRBJ2-7; a possible D gene is TRBD2 (5 bases). The CDR3 runs 14 residues. Germline lookup yields CDR1 DFQATT and CDR2 SNEGSKA (reference sequence). The V gene lost 0 bases and the J gene lost 5 bases, with 14 bases spanning the gap. The CDR3 DNA reads as TGCAGTGCTAGAGATCGGCAGAGGGTGAACGAGCAGTACCTC. Translated: CSARDRQRVNEQYL.